This T cell receptor (beta chain) was sequenced during a study of blood T cell repertoires in COVID-19. Study-wide context: COVID-19 samples, acute and convalescent, were from the United States, Italy and Spain. T cells, B-cell-depleted T cells, or PBMCs supplied cDNA or gDNA.

Per the study methods: Amplification from reference gene primers served as the basis for estimated nucleated cell counts. Repertoires were generated with immunoSEQ multiplex PCR, while TCRdb's copy carries only in-frame clones and drops some. D and trimming were read from the DNA, whereas the V and J calls and clone size are those reported in that table. In the table there are around 300,000 clones, 70% to 90% of which are singletons. V was pared by 3 bases and J by 6 bases, with 17 bases of the junction left unmatched. The CDR3 covers 20 residues. The V gene's germline CDR1 is MNHNS and CDR2 SASEGT.

J is TRBJ2-7 and V is TRBV6-1; 16 bases match TRBD2. The source material was PBMCs or T cells enriched from blood (not recorded which). This sequence was found in a woman between 55 and 75 years old in a cohort exposed to, infected with or recovered from COVID-19 (not recorded which). Here the CDR3 DNA reads TGTGCCAGCAGTGACATGACCGTGGGACTAGCGGGAGGGCCCCTTCTCGAGCAGTACTTC. Translating it yields CASSDMTVGLAGGPLLEQYF.